This is a list of T cell receptor beta chains from one sample in a study of cytomegalovirus exposure and HLA in healthy donors. Sequenced by immunoSEQ multiplex PCR; TCRdb stores in-frame clones only, minus some. The table lists more than 90,000 clones, around 76% of them singletons, with roughly 8.3% in the top ten. Source material: PBMCs. All receptors come from a human donor in good health. Both conserved end residues are part of each CDR3. Each record gives: clone size, J gene, D gene, V gene, CDR3 DNA, CDR3 protein. The D gene is left open where the match is weak. Expanded clones get a size class; other rows say once, few or many, or leave the size out.

clone_size: NA
j_call: TRBJ2-5
d_call: NA
v_call: TRBV19
cdr3_nt: TGTGCCAGTAGTAACGAGGGTAAAGAGACCCAGTACTTC
cdr3_aa: CASSNEGKETQYF

clone_size: few
j_call: TRBJ2-3
d_call: TRBD2
v_call: TRBV6-1
cdr3_nt: TGTGCCAGCAGTGGGGTAGCGGGAGAGGGAACAGATACGCAGTATTTT
cdr3_aa: CASSGVAGEGTDTQYF

clone_size: NA
j_call: TRBJ2-2
d_call: NA
v_call: TRBV10-2
cdr3_nt: TGCGCCAGCAGTGTACAGGGCAACACCGGGGAGCTGTTTTTT
cdr3_aa: CASSVQGNTGELFF

clone_size: NA
j_call: TRBJ2-2
d_call: TRBD2
v_call: TRBV15
cdr3_nt: TGTGCCACCAGCCGCGGGGGGGCCACGGTCGGGGAGCTGTTTTTT
cdr3_aa: CATSRGGATVGELFF

clone_size: NA
j_call: TRBJ1-3
d_call: NA
v_call: TRBV4-3
cdr3_nt: TGCGCCAGCAGCCACACGACCGGCAGGCCTGGAAACACCATATATTTT
cdr3_aa: CASSHTTGRPGNTIYF

clone_size: NA
j_call: TRBJ2-3
d_call: TRBD2
v_call: TRBV7-9
cdr3_nt: TGTGCCAGCAGCCGCCGGACTAGCGGGGGGGTCGGAGATACGCAGTATTTT
cdr3_aa: CASSRRTSGGVGDTQYF

clone_size: NA
j_call: TRBJ1-6
d_call: NA
v_call: TRBV4-3
cdr3_nt: TGCGCCAGCAGCGTCGGTCTCAATTCACCCCTCCACTTT
cdr3_aa: CASSVGLNSPLHF

clone_size: NA
j_call: TRBJ2-1
d_call: NA
v_call: TRBV20-1
cdr3_nt: TGCAGTGCTAGTCCCGGTCAGCGACCCTTCTTC
cdr3_aa: CSASPGQRPFF

clone_size: NA
j_call: TRBJ1-3
d_call: NA
v_call: TRBV12-2
cdr3_nt: TGTGCAAGTCGCTTAGCCGGGACAGGGTCTTTCTTTTGGGTTGGAAACACCATATATTTT
cdr3_aa: CASRLAGTGSFFWVGNTIYF

clone_size: NA
j_call: TRBJ1-1
d_call: NA
v_call: TRBV25-1
cdr3_nt: TGTGCCAGCAGTGAATATAGTTCTGAGAACACTGAAGCTTTCTTT
cdr3_aa: CASSEYSSENTEAFF

clone_size: NA
j_call: TRBJ2-3
d_call: TRBD1
v_call: TRBV5-4
cdr3_nt: TGTGCCAGCAGCTTGGCATCGACAGGGGTTGCAGATACGCAGTATTTT
cdr3_aa: CASSLASTGVADTQYF

clone_size: NA
j_call: TRBJ2-1
d_call: NA
v_call: TRBV2
cdr3_nt: TGTGCCAGCAGTCAGCCGACTACCAGAGTAAATGAGCAGTTCTTC
cdr3_aa: CASSQPTTRVNEQFF

clone_size: NA
j_call: TRBJ1-2
d_call: NA
v_call: TRBV2
cdr3_nt: TGTGCCAGCAGTGAAGCATCATCCTACAGGGAAAACTATGGCTACACCTTC
cdr3_aa: CASSEASSYRENYGYTF

clone_size: NA
j_call: TRBJ1-2
d_call: NA
v_call: TRBV7-9
cdr3_nt: TGTGCCAGCACCGCGTCGGGCGGAGGGGGCTACACCTTC
cdr3_aa: CASTASGGGGYTF

clone_size: few
j_call: TRBJ2-5
d_call: NA
v_call: TRBV18
cdr3_nt: TGTGCCAGCTCAACTAGGGAGACCCAGTACTTC
cdr3_aa: CASSTRETQYF

clone_size: NA
j_call: TRBJ2-3
d_call: NA
v_call: TRBV5-1
cdr3_nt: TGCGCCAGCGCCCTTCTGCCAGGACAGAGCACAGATACGCAGTATTTT
cdr3_aa: CASALLPGQSTDTQYF

clone_size: NA
j_call: TRBJ1-2
d_call: NA
v_call: TRBV5-1
cdr3_nt: TGCGCCAGCAGCTTGCCCCCGGGGAAAAGCGGCTATGGCTACACCTTC
cdr3_aa: CASSLPPGKSGYGYTF

clone_size: NA
j_call: TRBJ2-7
d_call: TRBD2
v_call: TRBV5-3
cdr3_nt: TGTGCCAGAAGCTTACGGCCGGGACTAGCGGTCACCAAACCCTACGAGCAGTACTTC
cdr3_aa: CARSLRPGLAVTKPYEQYF

clone_size: few
j_call: TRBJ1-1
d_call: TRBD1
v_call: TRBV4-1
cdr3_nt: TGCGCCAGCAGCCAAGCTCGGACAGGGGGCACTGAAGCTTTCTTT
cdr3_aa: CASSQARTGGTEAFF

clone_size: NA
j_call: TRBJ2-5
d_call: NA
v_call: TRBV21-1
cdr3_nt: TGTGCCAGCAGCAACCGGGACTATCAAGAGACCCAGTACTTC
cdr3_aa: CASSNRDYQETQYF

clone_size: few
j_call: TRBJ2-2
d_call: TRBD1
v_call: TRBV19
cdr3_nt: TGTGCCAGTAGTAGGATCCCGGGACAGGGCCCCGGGGAGCTGTTTTTT
cdr3_aa: CASSRIPGQGPGELFF

clone_size: NA
j_call: TRBJ2-1
d_call: TRBD2
v_call: TRBV7-2
cdr3_nt: TGTGCCAGCAGCCCCGGGGGGCTACTAGCGGGGGCCTACAATGAGCAGTTCTTC
cdr3_aa: CASSPGGLLAGAYNEQFF

clone_size: NA
j_call: TRBJ2-1
d_call: TRBD1
v_call: TRBV27
cdr3_nt: TGTGCCAGCAAAATTCAGGGGGCTTCCTACAATGAGCAGTTCTTC
cdr3_aa: CASKIQGASYNEQFF

clone_size: once
j_call: TRBJ1-1
d_call: NA
v_call: TRBV2
cdr3_nt: TGTGCCAGCGATGAACTAGGGCCCAGTAGTAGAGCTTTCTTT
cdr3_aa: CASDELGPSSRAFF

clone_size: NA
j_call: TRBJ2-7
d_call: TRBD1
v_call: TRBV5-1
cdr3_nt: TGCGCCAGCAGCTTGGCCCCAGGACAGGCCTACGAGCAGTACTTC
cdr3_aa: CASSLAPGQAYEQYF

clone_size: NA
j_call: TRBJ1-1
d_call: TRBD1
v_call: TRBV4-1
cdr3_nt: TGCGCCAGCAGCCACCCAGGGGGCTACCAAATGAACACTGAAGCTTTCTTT
cdr3_aa: CASSHPGGYQMNTEAFF

clone_size: NA
j_call: TRBJ1-5
d_call: NA
v_call: TRBV18
cdr3_nt: TGTGCCAGCTCACCCGGGACAATTTCTAGCAATCAGCCCCAGCATTTT
cdr3_aa: CASSPGTISSNQPQHF

clone_size: NA
j_call: TRBJ1-2
d_call: TRBD1
v_call: TRBV5-6
cdr3_nt: TGTGCCAGCAGCGCCCCCGGGACAGGGGATTTGTCTAACTATGGCTACACCTTC
cdr3_aa: CASSAPGTGDLSNYGYTF

clone_size: few
j_call: TRBJ2-7
d_call: NA
v_call: TRBV27
cdr3_nt: TGTGCCAGCAGTTATTGGGGGCCCCCCTACGAGCAGTACTTC
cdr3_aa: CASSYWGPPYEQYF

clone_size: NA
j_call: TRBJ1-4
d_call: NA
v_call: TRBV7-6
cdr3_nt: TGTGCCAGCAGCTTAACCGGGGGGGATGAAAAACTGTTTTTT
cdr3_aa: CASSLTGGDEKLFF

clone_size: NA
j_call: TRBJ1-1
d_call: NA
v_call: TRBV7-9
cdr3_nt: TGTTCCAGCAGCTTAGTAGCGGGTCACAGGGTGGGGGACACTGAAGCTTTCTTT
cdr3_aa: CSSSLVAGHRVGDTEAFF

clone_size: few
j_call: TRBJ1-5
d_call: NA
v_call: TRBV18
cdr3_nt: TGTGCCAGCTCCGGAGTTAGCAATCAGCCCCAGCATTTT
cdr3_aa: CASSGVSNQPQHF

clone_size: NA
j_call: TRBJ2-1
d_call: TRBD1
v_call: TRBV11-2
cdr3_nt: TGTGCCAGCAGCTACACGGGACAGGGGTACAATGAGCAGTTCTTC
cdr3_aa: CASSYTGQGYNEQFF

clone_size: few
j_call: TRBJ2-2
d_call: NA
v_call: TRBV20-1
cdr3_nt: TGCAGTGCGTATAACACCGGGGAGCTGTTTTTT
cdr3_aa: CSAYNTGELFF

clone_size: once
j_call: TRBJ2-7
d_call: NA
v_call: TRBV7-6
cdr3_nt: TGTGCCAGCAGTAATAGGAAAGGGGCCAACGAGCAGTACTTC
cdr3_aa: CASSNRKGANEQYF

clone_size: few
j_call: TRBJ2-1
d_call: TRBD2
v_call: TRBV5-1
cdr3_nt: TGCGCCAGCAGCTTGGCGGTCCGGGGGGGCCTCAATGAGCAGTTCTTC
cdr3_aa: CASSLAVRGGLNEQFF

clone_size: NA
j_call: TRBJ1-1
d_call: NA
v_call: TRBV5-1
cdr3_nt: TGCGCCAGTGGCAGGGGTAACACTGAAGCTTTCTTT
cdr3_aa: CASGRGNTEAFF

clone_size: NA
j_call: TRBJ1-4
d_call: TRBD1
v_call: TRBV6-5
cdr3_nt: TGTGCCAGCAGCCTCGGACAGGGAGGTGAAAAACTGTTTTTT
cdr3_aa: CASSLGQGGEKLFF

clone_size: once
j_call: TRBJ1-1
d_call: TRBD1
v_call: TRBV27
cdr3_nt: TGTGCCAGCAGTTTAACCGGGACAGGGGGCGGGGAAGCTTTCTTT
cdr3_aa: CASSLTGTGGGEAFF

clone_size: many
j_call: TRBJ1-2
d_call: NA
v_call: TRBV7-2
cdr3_nt: TGTGCCAGCAGCGGACAGTCCGATAACTATGGCTACACCTTC
cdr3_aa: CASSGQSDNYGYTF

clone_size: NA
j_call: TRBJ2-7
d_call: NA
v_call: TRBV6-4
cdr3_nt: TGTGCCAGCCCAAATCCTCCGGGGGGCTTCTCCTACGAGCAGTACTTC
cdr3_aa: CASPNPPGGFSYEQYF

clone_size: few
j_call: TRBJ1-1
d_call: NA
v_call: TRBV14
cdr3_nt: TGTGCCAGCAGCCTCGCCGCGGGTAAGAACACTGAAGCTTTCTTT
cdr3_aa: CASSLAAGKNTEAFF

clone_size: NA
j_call: TRBJ1-3
d_call: NA
v_call: TRBV6-1
cdr3_nt: TGTGCCAGCAGTGAAACAGGGTTTTCTGGAAACACCATATATTTT
cdr3_aa: CASSETGFSGNTIYF

clone_size: NA
j_call: TRBJ1-2
d_call: NA
v_call: TRBV27
cdr3_nt: TGTGCCAGCAGTCCGACCAGGCCCCCCACTTTTGGCTACACCTTC
cdr3_aa: CASSPTRPPTFGYTF

clone_size: NA
j_call: TRBJ1-3
d_call: NA
v_call: TRBV14
cdr3_nt: TGTGCCAGCAGCCGGGACTCCATTGGGGACACCATATATTTT
cdr3_aa: CASSRDSIGDTIYF

clone_size: NA
j_call: TRBJ2-7
d_call: NA
v_call: TRBV27
cdr3_nt: TGTGCCAGCAAAAACAGGGCCGACGAGCAGTACTTC
cdr3_aa: CASKNRADEQYF

clone_size: NA
j_call: TRBJ1-2
d_call: NA
v_call: TRBV5-1
cdr3_nt: TGCGCCAGCAGCTTGGACAATCTCAGAGGCTACACCTTC
cdr3_aa: CASSLDNLRGYTF

clone_size: few
j_call: TRBJ1-5
d_call: TRBD1
v_call: TRBV25-1
cdr3_nt: TGTGCCAGCAGGACAGGGCTCAATCAGCCCCAGCATTTT
cdr3_aa: CASRTGLNQPQHF

clone_size: few
j_call: TRBJ1-6
d_call: NA
v_call: TRBV16
cdr3_nt: TGTGCCAGCAGCCAATCGGTACCGAGCTCCTATAATTCACCCCTCCACTTT
cdr3_aa: CASSQSVPSSYNSPLHF

clone_size: NA
j_call: TRBJ1-4
d_call: NA
v_call: TRBV6-1
cdr3_nt: TGTGCCAGCAACTCACAGGCTGGAGTGCAGGAAAAACTGTTTTTT
cdr3_aa: CASNSQAGVQEKLFF

clone_size: NA
j_call: TRBJ2-5
d_call: TRBD2
v_call: TRBV6-1
cdr3_nt: TGTGCCAGCAGTGGGGGACTACGACGAGGAACCCAGTACTTC
cdr3_aa: CASSGGLRRGTQYF

clone_size: NA
j_call: TRBJ1-2
d_call: NA
v_call: TRBV15
cdr3_nt: TGTGCCACCAGCAGAGGGCAGGAATTCTATGGCTACACCTTC
cdr3_aa: CATSRGQEFYGYTF

clone_size: NA
j_call: TRBJ1-1
d_call: TRBD1
v_call: TRBV18
cdr3_nt: TGTGCCAGCACGGGACAGGGGCCGCGCCTGAACACTGAAGCTTTCTTT
cdr3_aa: CASTGQGPRLNTEAFF